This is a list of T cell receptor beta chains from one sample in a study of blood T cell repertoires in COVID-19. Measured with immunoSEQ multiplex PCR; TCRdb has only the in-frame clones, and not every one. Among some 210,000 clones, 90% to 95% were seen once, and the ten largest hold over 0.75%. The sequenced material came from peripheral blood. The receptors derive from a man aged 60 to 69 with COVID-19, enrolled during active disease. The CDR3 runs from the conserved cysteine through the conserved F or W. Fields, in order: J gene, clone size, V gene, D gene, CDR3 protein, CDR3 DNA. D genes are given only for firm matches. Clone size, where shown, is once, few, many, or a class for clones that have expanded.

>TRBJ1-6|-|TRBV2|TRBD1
CASMRGTDNSPLHF
TGTGCCAGCATGAGGGGGACAGATAATTCACCCCTCCACTTT
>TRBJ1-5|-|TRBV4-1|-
CASSLDSQGWEPQHF
TGCGCCAGCAGCCTGGACAGCCAGGGGTGGGAGCCCCAGCATTTT
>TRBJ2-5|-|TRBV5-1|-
CASSLATSQETQYF
TGCGCCAGCAGCTTGGCGACTAGCCAAGAGACCCAGTACTTC
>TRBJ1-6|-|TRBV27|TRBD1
CASTPDRRDSPLHF
TGTGCCAGCACCCCGGACAGGCGGGATTCACCCCTCCACTTT
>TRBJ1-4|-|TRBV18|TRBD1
CASSLGQGPNEKLFF
TGTGCCAGCTCATTAGGACAGGGTCCTAATGAAAAACTGTTTTTT
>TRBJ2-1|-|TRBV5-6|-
CASSLGGLEQFF
TGTGCCAGCAGCTTGGGAGGCCTTGAGCAGTTCTTC
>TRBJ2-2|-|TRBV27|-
CASTTIGQLNTGELFF
TGTGCCAGCACAACTATAGGCCAGCTAAACACCGGGGAGCTGTTTTTT
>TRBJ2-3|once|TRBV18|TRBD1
CASSVTGVDTQYF
TGTGCCAGCTCAGTCACAGGGGTTGATACGCAGTATTTT
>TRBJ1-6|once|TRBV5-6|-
CASSLRGFGVRNSPLHF
TGTGCCAGCAGCTTAAGAGGGTTCGGAGTAAGGAATTCACCCCTCCACTTT
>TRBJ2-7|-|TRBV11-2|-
CASSFTRGAYEQYF
TGTGCCAGCAGTTTCACCAGGGGTGCCTACGAGCAGTACTTC
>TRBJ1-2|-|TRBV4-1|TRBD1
CASSLEDRSYGYTF
TGCGCCAGCAGCCTCGAGGACAGGAGCTATGGCTACACCTTC
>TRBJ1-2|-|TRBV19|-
CASSSQAGNYGYTF
TGTGCCAGTAGTAGTCAAGCAGGGAACTATGGCTACACCTTC
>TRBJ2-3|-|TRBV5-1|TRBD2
CASSLVITGGVGDTQYF
TGCGCCAGCAGCTTGGTCATCACCGGGGGGGTTGGAGATACGCAGTATTTT
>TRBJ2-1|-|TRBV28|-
CASSAGGGGPYNEQFF
TGTGCCAGCAGTGCCGGAGGGGGAGGGCCTTACAATGAGCAGTTCTTC
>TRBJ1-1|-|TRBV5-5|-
CASSEQGVNTEAFF
TGTGCCAGCAGCGAACAGGGTGTGAACACTGAAGCTTTCTTT
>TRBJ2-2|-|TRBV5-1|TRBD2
CASSLLAGISGGELFF
TGCGCCAGCAGCCTACTAGCGGGGATAAGTGGCGGGGAGCTGTTTTTT
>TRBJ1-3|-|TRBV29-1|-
CSATGSSGNTIYF
TGCAGCGCAACAGGGAGCTCTGGAAACACCATATATTTT
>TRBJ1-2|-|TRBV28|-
CASSSRGGGYTF
TGTGCCAGCAGTTCGCGAGGGGGAGGCTACACCTTC
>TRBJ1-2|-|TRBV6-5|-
CASRIQGVDGYTF
TGTGCCAGCAGGATACAGGGTGTGGATGGCTACACCTTC
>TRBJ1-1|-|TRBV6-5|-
CASSTGRGTEAFF
TGTGCCAGCAGTACTGGGCGGGGCACTGAAGCTTTCTTT
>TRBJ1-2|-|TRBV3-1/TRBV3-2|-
CASSRGGQSGYTF
TGTGCCAGCAGCCGGGGGGGGCAGTCGGGCTACACCTTC
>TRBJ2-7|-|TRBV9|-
CASSVGGEDEQYF
TGTGCCAGCAGCGTAGGGGGAGAGGACGAGCAGTACTTC
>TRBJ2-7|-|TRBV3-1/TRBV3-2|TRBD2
CASSQPRGGPGYEQYF
TGTGCCAGCAGCCAACCTCGCGGGGGTCCAGGCTACGAGCAGTACTTC
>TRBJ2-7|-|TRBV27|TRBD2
CASRLAGASYEQYF
TGTGCCAGCAGGCTAGCGGGGGCGTCCTACGAGCAGTACTTC
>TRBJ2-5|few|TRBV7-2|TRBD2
CASSTLAGGHFETQYF
TGTGCCAGCAGCACGCTAGCGGGGGGGCATTTCGAGACCCAGTACTTC
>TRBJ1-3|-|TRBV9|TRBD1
CASSLQGAVGNTIYF
TGTGCCAGCAGCTTACAGGGGGCGGTAGGAAACACCATATATTTT
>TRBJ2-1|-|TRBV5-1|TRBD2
CASSLPSGSSYNEQFF
TGCGCCAGCAGCTTGCCTAGCGGGAGTTCCTACAATGAGCAGTTCTTC
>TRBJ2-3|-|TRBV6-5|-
CASSYSPTRTDTQYF
TGTGCCAGCAGTTACTCTCCGACTAGGACAGATACGCAGTATTTT
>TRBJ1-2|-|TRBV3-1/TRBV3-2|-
CASSQDRREKGGYTF
TGTGCCAGCAGCCAAGATAGGAGGGAAAAAGGTGGCTACACCTTC
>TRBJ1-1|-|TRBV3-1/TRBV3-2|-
CASSLGAGNTEAFF
TGTGCCAGCAGCCTGGGGGCAGGGAACACTGAAGCTTTCTTT
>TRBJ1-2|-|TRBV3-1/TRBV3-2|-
CASSQDWASYGYTF
TGTGCCAGCAGCCAAGACTGGGCCAGCTATGGCTACACCTTC
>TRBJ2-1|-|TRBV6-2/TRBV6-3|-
CASSLISSYNEQFF
TGTGCCAGCAGTTTGATCAGCTCCTACAATGAGCAGTTCTTC
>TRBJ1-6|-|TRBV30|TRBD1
CAWSLNRGNSPLHF
TGTGCCTGGAGTTTAAACAGGGGTAATTCACCCCTCCACTTT
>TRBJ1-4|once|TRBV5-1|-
CASSLTGLNEKLFF
TGCGCCAGCAGCTTGACAGGGTTGAATGAAAAACTGTTTTTT
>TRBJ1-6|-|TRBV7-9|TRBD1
CASKLQGAQSPLHF
TGTGCCAGCAAGTTACAGGGGGCGCAATCACCCCTCCACTTT
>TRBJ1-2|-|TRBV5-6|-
CASFPLPAGQSFYYGYTF
TGTGCCAGCTTCCCGCTCCCGGCCGGACAGTCCTTCTACTATGGCTACACCTTC
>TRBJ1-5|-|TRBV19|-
CASRQGRSNQPQHF
TGTGCCAGTAGACAGGGTCGTAGCAATCAGCCCCAGCATTTT
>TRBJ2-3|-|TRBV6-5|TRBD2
CASSYDTGGLADTQYF
TGTGCCAGCAGTTACGATACGGGAGGATTGGCAGATACGCAGTATTTT
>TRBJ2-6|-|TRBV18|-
CASSPIYQQLSSGANVLTF
TGTGCCAGCTCACCTATCTACCAACAGCTATCCTCTGGGGCCAACGTCCTGACTTTC